This T cell receptor beta chain was captured by sequencing in a study of blood T cell repertoires in COVID-19. Turning to the study itself: Donors in the United States, Italy and Spain gave samples during acute or convalescent COVID-19. Sample material is recorded as cDNA or gDNA derived from T cells, B-cell-depleted T cells, or PBMCs.

Trimming stripped 6 bases from V and 2 bases from J, with 14 bases between. The CDR3 extends over 14 amino acids. Germline assignment: CDR1 LNHDA and CDR2 SQIVND (reference sequence). The assay was immunoSEQ multiplex PCR, and TCRdb's table has in-frame clones only and misses some. The table lists 120,000 to 150,000 clones, approximately 80% of them singletons. Input material: peripheral blood. The sequence came from a human donor in a cohort sampled during active COVID-19. V and J are TRBV19 and TRBJ2-7; weak D call: TRBD2 (5 bases). CDR3 sequence (DNA): TGTGCCAGTAGCCTTGGACTGGGAACCTACGAGCAGTACTTC. Amino acids: CASSLGLGTYEQYF.